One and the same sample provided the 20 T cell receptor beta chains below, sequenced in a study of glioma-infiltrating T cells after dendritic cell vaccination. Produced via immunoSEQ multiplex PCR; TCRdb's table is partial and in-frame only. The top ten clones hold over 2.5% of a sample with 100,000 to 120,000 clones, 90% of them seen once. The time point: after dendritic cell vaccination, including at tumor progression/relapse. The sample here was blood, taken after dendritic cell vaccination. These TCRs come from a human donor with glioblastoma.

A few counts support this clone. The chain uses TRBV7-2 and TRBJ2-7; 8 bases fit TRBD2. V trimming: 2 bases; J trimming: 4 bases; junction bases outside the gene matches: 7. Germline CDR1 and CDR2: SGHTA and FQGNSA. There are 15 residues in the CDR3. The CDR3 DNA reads TGTGCCAGCAGCTTACGACTCGGGGGGGCGTACGAGCAGTACTTC. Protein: CASSLRLGGAYEQYF.

Here the CDR3 DNA reads TGTGCCAGCAGTTCCGAAGGGGCGGCGTGGTACGAGCAGTACTTC. Protein product: CASSSEGAAWYEQYF. The chain carries TRBV27 and TRBJ2-5; weak D call: TRBD1 (5 bases). Gene TRBJ2-7 matches the end of the DNA better, so the J call may be wrong. This CDR3 is 15 amino acids long. Germline V gene lookup returns CDR1 MNHEY and CDR2 SMNVEV (reference sequence).

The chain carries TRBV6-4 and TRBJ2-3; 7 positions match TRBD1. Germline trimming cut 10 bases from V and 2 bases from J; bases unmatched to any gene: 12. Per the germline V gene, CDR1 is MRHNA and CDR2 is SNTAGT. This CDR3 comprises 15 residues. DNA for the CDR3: TGTGCCACCCGAAGGGACAGTTTCAACACAGATACGCAGTATTTT. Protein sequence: CATRRDSFNTDTQYF.

CDR3 coding DNA: TGTGCCAGCTCATTTCAATCAGGGGACATGAACACTGAAGCTTTCTTT. It codes for CASSFQSGDMNTEAFF. The chain combines TRBV18 with TRBJ1-1; tentative D call: TRBD1 (6 bases). V was pared by 5 bases and J by 0 bases, with 16 bases between. Germline V gene lookup returns CDR1 KGHSH and CDR2 LQKENI. The CDR3 consists of 16 residues.

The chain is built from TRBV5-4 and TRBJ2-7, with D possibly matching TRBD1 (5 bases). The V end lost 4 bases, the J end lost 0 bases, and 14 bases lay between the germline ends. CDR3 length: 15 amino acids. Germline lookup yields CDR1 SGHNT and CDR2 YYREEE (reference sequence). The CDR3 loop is CASSPMGGASYEQYF. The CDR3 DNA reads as TGTGCCAGCAGCCCGATGGGTGGGGCCTCCTACGAGCAGTACTTC.

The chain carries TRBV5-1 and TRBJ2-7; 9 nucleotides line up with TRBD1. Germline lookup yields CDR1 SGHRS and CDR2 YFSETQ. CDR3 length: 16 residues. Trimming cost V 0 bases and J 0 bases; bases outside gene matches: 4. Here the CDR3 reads CASSLGWDRDSYEQYF. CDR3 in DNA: TGCGCCAGCAGCTTGGGGTGGGACAGGGACTCCTACGAGCAGTACTTC.

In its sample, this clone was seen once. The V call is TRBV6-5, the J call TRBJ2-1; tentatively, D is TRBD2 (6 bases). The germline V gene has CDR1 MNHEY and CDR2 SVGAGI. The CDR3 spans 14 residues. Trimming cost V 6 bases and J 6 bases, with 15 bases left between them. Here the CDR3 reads CASRRTTRRNEQFF. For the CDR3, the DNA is TGTGCCAGCAGACGGACTACGCGGCGCAATGAGCAGTTCTTC.

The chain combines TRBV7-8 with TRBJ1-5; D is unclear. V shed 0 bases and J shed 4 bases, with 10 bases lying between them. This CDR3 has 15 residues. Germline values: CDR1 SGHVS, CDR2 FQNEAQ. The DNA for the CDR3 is TGTGCCAGCAGCTTAGCGTGGGCAGAGAATCAGCCCCAGCATTTT. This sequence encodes CASSLAWAENQPQHF.

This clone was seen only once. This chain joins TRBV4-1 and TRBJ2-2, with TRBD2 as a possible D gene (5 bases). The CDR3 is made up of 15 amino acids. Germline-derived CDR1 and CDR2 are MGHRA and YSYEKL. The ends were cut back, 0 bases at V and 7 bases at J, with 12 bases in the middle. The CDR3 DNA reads TGCGCCAGCAGCCAAGAAGGACTCCCAGGCGGGGAGCTGTTTTTT. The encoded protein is CASSQEGLPGGELFF.

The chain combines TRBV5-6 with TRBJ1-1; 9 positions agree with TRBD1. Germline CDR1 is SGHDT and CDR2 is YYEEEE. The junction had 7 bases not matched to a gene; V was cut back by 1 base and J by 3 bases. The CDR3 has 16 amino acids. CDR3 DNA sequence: TGTGCCAGCAGCTTGATCCCGGGACAGGGTTACACTGAAGCTTTCTTT. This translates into CASSLIPGQGYTEAFF. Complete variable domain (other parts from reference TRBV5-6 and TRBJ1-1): DAGVTQSPTHLIKTRGQQVTLRCSPKSGHDTVSWYQQALGQGPQFIFQYYEEEERQRGNFPDRFSGHQFPNYSSELNVNALLLGDSALYLCASSLIPGQGYTEAFFGQGTRLTVV.

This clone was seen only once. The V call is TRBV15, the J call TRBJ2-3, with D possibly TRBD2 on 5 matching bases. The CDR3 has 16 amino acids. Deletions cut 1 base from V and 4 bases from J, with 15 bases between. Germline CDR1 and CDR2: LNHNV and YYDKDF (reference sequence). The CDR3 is CATSRAFGSAADTQYF. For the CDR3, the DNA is TGTGCCACCAGCAGAGCATTTGGGAGCGCCGCAGATACGCAGTATTTT.

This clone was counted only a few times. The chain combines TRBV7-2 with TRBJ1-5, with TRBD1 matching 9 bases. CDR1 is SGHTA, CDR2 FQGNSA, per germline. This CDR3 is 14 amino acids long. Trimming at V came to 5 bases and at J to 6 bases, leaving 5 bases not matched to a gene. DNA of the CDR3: TGTGCCAGCAGCCCAGGGACAGGGCGTCAGCCCCAGCATTTT. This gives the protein CASSPGTGRQPQHF.

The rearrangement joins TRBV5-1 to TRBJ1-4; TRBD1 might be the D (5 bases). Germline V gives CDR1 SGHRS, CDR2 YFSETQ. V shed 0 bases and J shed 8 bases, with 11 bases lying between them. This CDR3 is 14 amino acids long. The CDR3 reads CASSLAGDREKLFF. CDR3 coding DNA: TGCGCCAGCAGCTTGGCGGGGGACCGCGAAAAACTGTTTTTT. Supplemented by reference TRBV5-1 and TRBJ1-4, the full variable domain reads KAGVTQTPRYLIKTRGQQVTLSCSPISGHRSVSWYQQTPGQGLQFLFEYFSETQRNKGNFPGRFSGRQFSNSRSEMNVSTLELGDSALYLCASSLAGDREKLFFGSGTQLSVL.

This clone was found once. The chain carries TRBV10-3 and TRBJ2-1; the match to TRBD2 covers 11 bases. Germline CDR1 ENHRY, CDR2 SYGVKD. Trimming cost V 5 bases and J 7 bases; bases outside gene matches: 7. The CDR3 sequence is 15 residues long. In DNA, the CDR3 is TGTGCCATCAGTCTTAGCGGGGGGGCGGTTAATGAGCAGTTCTTC. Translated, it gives CAISLSGGAVNEQFF.

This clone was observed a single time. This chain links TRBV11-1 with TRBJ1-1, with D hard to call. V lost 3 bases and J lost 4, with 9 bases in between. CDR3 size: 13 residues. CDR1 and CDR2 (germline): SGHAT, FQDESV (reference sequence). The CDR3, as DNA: TGTGCCAGCAGCTTGTCGAGGGTCACTGAAGCTTTCTTT. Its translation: CASSLSRVTEAFF. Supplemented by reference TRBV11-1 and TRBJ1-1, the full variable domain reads EAEVAQSPRYKITEKSQAVAFWCDPISGHATLYWYRQILGQGPELLVQFQDESVVDDSQLPKDRFSAERLKGVDSTLKIQPAELGDSAMYLCASSLSRVTEAFFGQGTRLTVV.

CDR3 DNA: TGTGCTAGTGGTTTGGTAGGGGGAAGTCAGCCCCAGCATTTT. This encodes CASGLVGGSQPQHF. The chain couples TRBV12-5 to TRBJ1-5; a weak D match, TRBD1 (6 bases). CDR1 and CDR2 (germline): LGHNT, FRNRAP. This CDR3 is built from 14 residues. V was pared by 0 bases and J by 6 bases, with 9 bases between.

The CDR3 reads CASSEPSGTGEWGGGETQYF. DNA for the CDR3: TGTGCCAGCAGTGAACCCTCCGGGACAGGGGAATGGGGAGGAGGAGAGACCCAGTACTTC. The V and J genes are TRBV2 and TRBJ2-5, with 10 bases that match TRBD1. V was clipped by 2 bases and J by 4 bases; unmatched bases: 19. Germline lookup yields CDR1 SNHLY and CDR2 FYNNEI. The CDR3 sequence is 20 residues long. Full variable domain (rest looked up from reference TRBV2 and TRBJ2-5): EPEVTQTPSHQVTQMGQEVILRCVPISNHLYFYWYRQILGQKVEFLVSFYNNEISEKSEIFDDQFSVERPDGSNFTLKIRSTKLEDSAMYFCASSEPSGTGEWGGGETQYFGPGTRLLVL.

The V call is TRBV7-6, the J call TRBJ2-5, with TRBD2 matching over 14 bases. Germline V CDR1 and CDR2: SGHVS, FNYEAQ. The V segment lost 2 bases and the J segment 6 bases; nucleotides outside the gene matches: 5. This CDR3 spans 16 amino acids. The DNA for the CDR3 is TGTGCCAGCAGCTTATACGGACTAGCGGGGGGACAGACCCAGTACTTC. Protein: CASSLYGLAGGQTQYF.

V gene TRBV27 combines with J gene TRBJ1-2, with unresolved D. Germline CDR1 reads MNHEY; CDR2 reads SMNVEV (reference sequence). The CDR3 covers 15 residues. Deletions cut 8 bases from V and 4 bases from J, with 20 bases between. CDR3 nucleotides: TGTGCCAGCGCCGAGGTGCCCCTAGTAGGCTATGGCTACACCTTC. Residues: CASAEVPLVGYGYTF.

The CDR3 protein is CAWRTGQSVITF. In nucleotides, the CDR3 is TGTGCCTGGAGGACCGGACAGAGCGTGATCACCTTC. The chain couples TRBV30 to TRBJ1-2, with D maybe TRBD1 (6 bases). V lost 3 bases, J lost 13 bases, and 18 bases lay in between. This CDR3 contains 12 residues. Per germline, CDR1 GTSNPN and CDR2 SVGIG (reference sequence).